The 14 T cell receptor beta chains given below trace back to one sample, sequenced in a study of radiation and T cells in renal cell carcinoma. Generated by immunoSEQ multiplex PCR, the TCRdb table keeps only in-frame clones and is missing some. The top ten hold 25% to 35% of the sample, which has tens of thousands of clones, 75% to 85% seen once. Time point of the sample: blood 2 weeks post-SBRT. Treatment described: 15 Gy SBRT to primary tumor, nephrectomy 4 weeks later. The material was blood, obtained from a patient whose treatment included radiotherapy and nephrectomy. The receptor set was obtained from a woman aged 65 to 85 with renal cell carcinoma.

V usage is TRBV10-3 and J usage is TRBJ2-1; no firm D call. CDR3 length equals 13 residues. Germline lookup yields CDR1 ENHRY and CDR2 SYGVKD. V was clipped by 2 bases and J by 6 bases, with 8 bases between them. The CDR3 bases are TGTGCCATCAGTGAGACGAGCCCCAATGAGCAGTTCTTC. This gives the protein CAISETSPNEQFF.

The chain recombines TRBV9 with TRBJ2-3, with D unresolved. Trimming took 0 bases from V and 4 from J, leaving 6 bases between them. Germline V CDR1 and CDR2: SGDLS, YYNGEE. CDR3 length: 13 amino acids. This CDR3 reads CASSVVVSDTQYF. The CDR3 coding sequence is TGTGCCAGCAGCGTAGTGGTCTCAGATACGCAGTATTTT.

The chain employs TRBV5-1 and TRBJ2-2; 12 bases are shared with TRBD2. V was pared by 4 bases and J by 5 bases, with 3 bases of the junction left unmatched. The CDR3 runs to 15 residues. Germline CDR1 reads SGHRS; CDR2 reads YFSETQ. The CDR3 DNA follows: TGCGCCAGCAGCCCCGGGACTAGCGGGACCGGGGAGCTGTTTTTT. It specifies CASSPGTSGTGELFF. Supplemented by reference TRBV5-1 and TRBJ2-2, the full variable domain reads KAGVTQTPRYLIKTRGQQVTLSCSPISGHRSVSWYQQTPGQGLQFLFEYFSETQRNKGNFPGRFSGRQFSNSRSEMNVSTLELGDSALYLCASSPGTSGTGELFFGEGSRLTVL.

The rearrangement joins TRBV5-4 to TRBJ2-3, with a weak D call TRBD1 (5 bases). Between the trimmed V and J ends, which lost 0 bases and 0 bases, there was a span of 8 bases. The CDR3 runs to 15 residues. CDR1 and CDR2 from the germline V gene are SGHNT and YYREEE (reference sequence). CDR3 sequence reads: CASSLEQASTDTQYF. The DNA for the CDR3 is TGTGCCAGCAGCTTGGAACAGGCTAGCACAGATACGCAGTATTTT.

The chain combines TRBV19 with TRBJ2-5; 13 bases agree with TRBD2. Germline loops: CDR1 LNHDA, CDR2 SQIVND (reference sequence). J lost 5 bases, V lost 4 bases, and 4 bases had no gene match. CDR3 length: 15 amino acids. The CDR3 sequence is CASSTTSGRGETQYF. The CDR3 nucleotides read TGTGCCAGTAGTACTACTAGCGGGAGGGGGGAGACCCAGTACTTC.

The DNA of the CDR3 is TGTGCCAGCAGTGAGGGGGTGCTCCAAGAGACCCAGTACTTC. This sequence encodes CASSEGVLQETQYF. The V gene is TRBV2, the J gene TRBJ2-5, with D possibly called TRBD1 or TRBD2 (5 bases each). The germline V and J ends were trimmed by 3 bases and 1 base, with 9 bases remaining between them. This CDR3 spans 14 amino acids. Germline-derived CDR1 and CDR2 are SNHLY and FYNNEI.

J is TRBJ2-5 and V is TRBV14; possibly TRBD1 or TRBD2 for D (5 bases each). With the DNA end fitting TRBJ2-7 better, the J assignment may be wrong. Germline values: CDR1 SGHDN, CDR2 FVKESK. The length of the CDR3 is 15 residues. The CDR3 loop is CASSQLGVAGGEQYF. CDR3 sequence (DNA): TGTGCCAGCAGCCAGCTAGGGGTAGCTGGAGGCGAGCAGTACTTC.

The CDR3 region is CASSSTGTGANVLTF. CDR3 sequence (DNA): TGTGCCAGCAGCTCGACAGGGACTGGGGCCAACGTCCTGACTTTC. The V gene is TRBV28, the J gene TRBJ2-6; 7 bases map to TRBD1. V lost 6 bases and J lost 2; bases outside the gene matches: 4. This CDR3 is 15 amino acids long. Germline CDR1 MDHEN, CDR2 SYDVKM.

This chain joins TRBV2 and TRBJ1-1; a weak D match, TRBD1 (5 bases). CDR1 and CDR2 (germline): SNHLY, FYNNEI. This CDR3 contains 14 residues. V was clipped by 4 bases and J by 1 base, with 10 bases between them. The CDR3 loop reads CASSVEGPNTEAFF. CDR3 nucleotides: TGTGCCAGCAGTGTTGAGGGGCCGAACACTGAAGCTTTCTTT.

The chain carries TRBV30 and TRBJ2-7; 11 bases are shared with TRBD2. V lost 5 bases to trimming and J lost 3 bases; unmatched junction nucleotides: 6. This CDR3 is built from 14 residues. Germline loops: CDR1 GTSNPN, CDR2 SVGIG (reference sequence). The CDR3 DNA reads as TGTGCCTGGGAGACTAGCGGGAAGAGCTACGAGCAGTACTTC. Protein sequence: CAWETSGKSYEQYF.

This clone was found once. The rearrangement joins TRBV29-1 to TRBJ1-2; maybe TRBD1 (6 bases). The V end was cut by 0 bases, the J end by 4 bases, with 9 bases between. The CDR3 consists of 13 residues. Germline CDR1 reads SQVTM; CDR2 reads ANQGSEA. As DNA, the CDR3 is TGCAGCGTTGAAGATCTAGGGGGCTATGGCTACACCTTC. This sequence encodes CSVEDLGGYGYTF.

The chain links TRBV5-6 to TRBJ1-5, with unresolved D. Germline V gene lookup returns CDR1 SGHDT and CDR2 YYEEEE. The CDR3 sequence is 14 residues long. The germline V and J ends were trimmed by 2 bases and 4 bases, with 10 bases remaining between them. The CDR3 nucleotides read TGTGCCAGCAGCTTAGGGCAGTTGAATCAGCCCCAGCATTTT. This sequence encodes CASSLGQLNQPQHF. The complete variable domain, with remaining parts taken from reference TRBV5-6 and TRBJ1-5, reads DAGVTQSPTHLIKTRGQQVTLRCSPKSGHDTVSWYQQALGQGPQFIFQYYEEEERQRGNFPDRFSGHQFPNYSSELNVNALLLGDSALYLCASSLGQLNQPQHFGDGTRLSIL.

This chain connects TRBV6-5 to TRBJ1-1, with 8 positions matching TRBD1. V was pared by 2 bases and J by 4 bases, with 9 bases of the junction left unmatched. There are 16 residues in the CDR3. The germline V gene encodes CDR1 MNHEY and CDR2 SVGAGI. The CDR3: CASSYAGTGPSTEAFF. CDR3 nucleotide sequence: TGTGCCAGCAGTTACGCCGGGACAGGCCCGAGCACTGAAGCTTTCTTT.

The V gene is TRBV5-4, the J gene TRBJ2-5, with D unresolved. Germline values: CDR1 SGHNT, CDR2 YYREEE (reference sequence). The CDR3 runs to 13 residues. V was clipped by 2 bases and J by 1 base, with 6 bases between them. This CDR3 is CASSFSLQETQYF. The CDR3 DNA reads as TGTGCCAGCAGCTTTAGCCTCCAAGAGACCCAGTACTTC.